This TCR beta chain was recorded in a study of ipilimumab plus nivolumab after autologous stem cell transplantation. The trim removed 1 base at V and 5 bases at J, leaving 4 bases unmatched. CDR3 length equals 15 residues. Per germline, CDR1 SEHNR and CDR2 FQNEAQ (reference sequence). The protocol was immunoSEQ multiplex PCR, while the TCRdb copy is restricted to in-frame clones and leaves out a portion. The sample lists 77,000 or so clones; 65% to 85% were seen once. The J gene is TRBJ2-7, the V gene TRBV7-9, with 11 positions matching TRBD2. The receptor was derived from a male donor with diffuse large B-cell lymphoma. Material: PBMCs, obtained in a trial of ipilimumab plus nivolumab as post-transplant consolidation. CDR3 in amino acids: CASSLGLAGINEQYF. DNA for the CDR3: TGTGCCAGCAGCTTAGGACTAGCGGGGATCAACGAGCAGTACTTC.